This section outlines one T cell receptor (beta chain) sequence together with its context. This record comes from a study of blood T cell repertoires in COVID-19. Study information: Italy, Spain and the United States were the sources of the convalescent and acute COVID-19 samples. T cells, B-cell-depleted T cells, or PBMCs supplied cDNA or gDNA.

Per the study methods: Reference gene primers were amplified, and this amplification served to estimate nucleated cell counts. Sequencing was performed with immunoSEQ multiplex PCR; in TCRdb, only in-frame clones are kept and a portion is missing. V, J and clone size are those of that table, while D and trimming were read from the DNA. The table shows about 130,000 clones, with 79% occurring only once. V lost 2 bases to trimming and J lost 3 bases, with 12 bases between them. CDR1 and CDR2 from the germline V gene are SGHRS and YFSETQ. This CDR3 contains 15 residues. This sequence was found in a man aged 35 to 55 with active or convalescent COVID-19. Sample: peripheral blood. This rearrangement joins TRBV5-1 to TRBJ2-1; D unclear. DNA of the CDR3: TGCGCCAGCAGCTTTAATGAGGAATTCTACAATGAGCAGTTCTTC. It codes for CASSFNEEFYNEQFF.